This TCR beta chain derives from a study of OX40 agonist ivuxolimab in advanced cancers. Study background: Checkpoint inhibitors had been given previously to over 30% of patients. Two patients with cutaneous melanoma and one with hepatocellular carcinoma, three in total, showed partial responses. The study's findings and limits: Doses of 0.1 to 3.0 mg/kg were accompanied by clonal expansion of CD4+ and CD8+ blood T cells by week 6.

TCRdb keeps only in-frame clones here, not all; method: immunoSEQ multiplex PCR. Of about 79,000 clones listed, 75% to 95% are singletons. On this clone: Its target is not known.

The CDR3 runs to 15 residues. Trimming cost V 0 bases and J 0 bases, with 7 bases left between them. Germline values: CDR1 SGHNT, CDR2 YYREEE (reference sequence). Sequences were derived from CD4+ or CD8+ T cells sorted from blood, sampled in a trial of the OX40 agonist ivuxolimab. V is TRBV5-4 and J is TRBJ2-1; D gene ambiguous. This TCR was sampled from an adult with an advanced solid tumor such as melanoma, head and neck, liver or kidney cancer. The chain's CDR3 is CASSLGRSSYNEQFF. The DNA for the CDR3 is TGTGCCAGCAGCTTGGGACGCAGCTCCTACAATGAGCAGTTCTTC.